The rows below give T cell receptor beta chains drawn from one sample of a study of cytomegalovirus exposure and HLA in healthy donors. The repertoire was sequenced with immunoSEQ multiplex PCR; TCRdb's copy has only in-frame clones and lacks some. The data show about 130,000 clones, with around 84% seen just once and 2.5% to 3.5% held by the top ten. Sequenced input: PBMCs. Receptors originate from a woman aged 18-29 years in good health and CMV-seropositive. Each CDR3 is given with its conserved first and last residue. The D gene is left open where the match is weak. Only part of the rows carry a size: once, few, many, or a class if the clone is expanded.

j_gene: TRBJ2-1
d_gene: TRBD2
abundance: .
v_gene: TRBV6-5
CDR3nt: TGTGCCAGCAGTCCCGGGCTAGCGGGGGCGGCTGAGCAGTTCTTC
CDR3aa: CASSPGLAGAAEQFF

j_gene: TRBJ2-4
d_gene: TRBD1
abundance: .
v_gene: TRBV19
CDR3nt: TGTGCCAGTAGTTCAACAGGGGGCGCCAAAAACATTCAGTACTTC
CDR3aa: CASSSTGGAKNIQYF

j_gene: TRBJ1-4
d_gene: .
abundance: .
v_gene: TRBV28
CDR3nt: TGTGCCAGCAGGCTAGGGGGGGCCTCAAATGAAAAACTGTTTTTT
CDR3aa: CASRLGGASNEKLFF

j_gene: TRBJ2-7
d_gene: TRBD2
abundance: .
v_gene: TRBV29-1
CDR3nt: TGCAGCGTTGTGGCGGGGGTAGGATTTTACGAGCAGTACTTC
CDR3aa: CSVVAGVGFYEQYF

j_gene: TRBJ2-5
d_gene: .
abundance: .
v_gene: TRBV6-5
CDR3nt: TGTGCCAGCAGTTACGTACTAGCAGGCGAGACCCAGTACTTC
CDR3aa: CASSYVLAGETQYF

j_gene: TRBJ2-7
d_gene: TRBD2
abundance: .
v_gene: TRBV4-1
CDR3nt: TGCGCCAGCAGCCAAAGTCCCAGGGCTAGCGGGGGGAGCTACGAGCAGTACTTC
CDR3aa: CASSQSPRASGGSYEQYF

j_gene: TRBJ2-3
d_gene: .
abundance: .
v_gene: TRBV27
CDR3nt: TGTGCCAGCAGTAACCAACTTACCTCAGGGGAAGATACGCAGTATTTT
CDR3aa: CASSNQLTSGEDTQYF

j_gene: TRBJ1-1
d_gene: .
abundance: .
v_gene: TRBV4-1
CDR3nt: TGCGCCAGCAGCCACCCCCCGACAGGGAACACTGAAGCTTTCTTT
CDR3aa: CASSHPPTGNTEAFF

j_gene: TRBJ1-6
d_gene: .
abundance: .
v_gene: TRBV6-6
CDR3nt: TGTGCCAGCAGTTACTCACGGACAGAGGGTCACCCCCACTTT
CDR3aa: CASSYSRTEGHPHF

j_gene: TRBJ2-2
d_gene: .
abundance: once
v_gene: TRBV4-1
CDR3nt: TGCGCCAGCAGCCCATTAGACAACACGAACACCGGGGAGCTGTTTTTT
CDR3aa: CASSPLDNTNTGELFF

j_gene: TRBJ2-1
d_gene: TRBD1
abundance: .
v_gene: TRBV27
CDR3nt: TGTGCCAGCAGTTTAGGGGACAGGGCAACGCAGTTCTTC
CDR3aa: CASSLGDRATQFF

j_gene: TRBJ2-5
d_gene: TRBD2
abundance: .
v_gene: TRBV27
CDR3nt: TGTGCCAGCAGTGGGCGGGGGGGCCTTGAGACCCGGTACTTC
CDR3aa: CASSGRGGLETRYF

j_gene: TRBJ1-5
d_gene: TRBD1
abundance: once
v_gene: TRBV2
CDR3nt: TGTGCCAGCCAGTACTCGACAGGGGTTCAGCCCCAGCATTTT
CDR3aa: CASQYSTGVQPQHF

j_gene: TRBJ1-1
d_gene: .
abundance: .
v_gene: TRBV4-1
CDR3nt: TGCGCCAGCAGCCAAGTCATCTCCCCCAGGGCTTTCTTT
CDR3aa: CASSQVISPRAFF

j_gene: TRBJ2-7
d_gene: TRBD1
abundance: .
v_gene: TRBV7-8
CDR3nt: TGTGCCAGCAGCCCCGAGGGGGCGGGCAGGGGGTCCTACGAGCAGTACTTC
CDR3aa: CASSPEGAGRGSYEQYF

j_gene: TRBJ2-5
d_gene: TRBD2
abundance: .
v_gene: TRBV7-2
CDR3nt: TGTGCCAGCAGCCTAAACCCCCTCGGCGGGGGGGTCCAAGAGACCCAGTACTTC
CDR3aa: CASSLNPLGGGVQETQYF

j_gene: TRBJ1-3
d_gene: .
abundance: .
v_gene: TRBV5-4
CDR3nt: TGTGCCAGCAGCTTTAAGGGGCATACGAACACCATATATTTT
CDR3aa: CASSFKGHTNTIYF

j_gene: TRBJ2-7
d_gene: .
abundance: once
v_gene: TRBV5-1
CDR3nt: TGCGCCAGCAGCTTGGCCGGGGGTAGCTCCTACGAGCAGTACTTC
CDR3aa: CASSLAGGSSYEQYF

j_gene: TRBJ2-7
d_gene: TRBD1
abundance: .
v_gene: TRBV11-2
CDR3nt: TGTGCCAGCAGCACTAGGACAGGGGGCTGGGAGCAGTACTTC
CDR3aa: CASSTRTGGWEQYF

j_gene: TRBJ2-5
d_gene: TRBD2
abundance: .
v_gene: TRBV7-2
CDR3nt: TGTGCCAGCAGCCAGGGACTAGCGGGGTTAGCGTCACAAGAGACCCAGTACTTC
CDR3aa: CASSQGLAGLASQETQYF

j_gene: TRBJ2-2
d_gene: TRBD1
abundance: .
v_gene: TRBV30
CDR3nt: TGTGCCTGGAACCGGGACAGGGGTAGCGGGGAGCTGTTTTTT
CDR3aa: CAWNRDRGSGELFF

j_gene: TRBJ1-1
d_gene: .
abundance: once
v_gene: TRBV7-9
CDR3nt: TGTGCCAGCAGCCCCGATCAGGGTATGAACACTGAAGCTTTCTTT
CDR3aa: CASSPDQGMNTEAFF

j_gene: TRBJ2-6
d_gene: .
abundance: once
v_gene: TRBV18
CDR3nt: TGTGCCAGCTCACCGGCGGTCTCTGGGGCCAACGTCCTGACTTTC
CDR3aa: CASSPAVSGANVLTF

j_gene: TRBJ2-3
d_gene: .
abundance: once
v_gene: TRBV13
CDR3nt: TGTGCCAGCAGCTCAGAAGGCCGGGCGGGAGATACGCAGTATTTT
CDR3aa: CASSSEGRAGDTQYF

j_gene: TRBJ1-1
d_gene: .
abundance: .
v_gene: TRBV7-9
CDR3nt: TGTGCCAGCAGCTTCAGGGGGAACACTGAAGCTTTCTTT
CDR3aa: CASSFRGNTEAFF

j_gene: TRBJ2-1
d_gene: .
abundance: .
v_gene: TRBV5-5
CDR3nt: TGTGCCAGCAGCTTGGCAGGGGTGGGCAACAATGAGCAGTTCTTC
CDR3aa: CASSLAGVGNNEQFF

j_gene: TRBJ1-2
d_gene: TRBD1
abundance: .
v_gene: TRBV4-2
CDR3nt: TGTGCCAGCAGCCAAGAATCGCGGGACAGGTACTATGGCTACACCTTC
CDR3aa: CASSQESRDRYYGYTF

j_gene: TRBJ2-1
d_gene: TRBD2
abundance: .
v_gene: TRBV19
CDR3nt: TGTGCCAGTAGTCAAGGCCTTTTGAGACTAGCGGGGGGCCCGTCCACCAATGAGCAGTTCTTC
CDR3aa: CASSQGLLRLAGGPSTNEQFF

j_gene: TRBJ2-7
d_gene: TRBD1
abundance: .
v_gene: TRBV9
CDR3nt: TGTGCCAGCAGCCTAGGGACAGGGACCTACGAGCAGTACTTC
CDR3aa: CASSLGTGTYEQYF

j_gene: TRBJ2-7
d_gene: TRBD2
abundance: .
v_gene: TRBV6-5
CDR3nt: TGTGCCAGCAGCCGTACGGGGGGGCCTTACGAGCAGTACTTC
CDR3aa: CASSRTGGPYEQYF

j_gene: TRBJ2-3
d_gene: TRBD2
abundance: .
v_gene: TRBV10-1
CDR3nt: TGCGCCAGCAGTGCCCACATAGCGGGGGAAGGCGATACGCAGTATTTT
CDR3aa: CASSAHIAGEGDTQYF

j_gene: TRBJ2-3
d_gene: .
abundance: .
v_gene: TRBV5-1
CDR3nt: TGCGCCAGCAGCTTGACTCCGGCGGGCACAGATACGCAGTATTTT
CDR3aa: CASSLTPAGTDTQYF

j_gene: TRBJ2-2
d_gene: TRBD1
abundance: .
v_gene: TRBV7-7
CDR3nt: TGTGCCAGCAGCTTGGACAGGGGAACCGGGGAGCTGTTTTTT
CDR3aa: CASSLDRGTGELFF

j_gene: TRBJ1-1
d_gene: TRBD1
abundance: .
v_gene: TRBV29-1
CDR3nt: TGCAGCGTACAGGGGGCCGAGAACACTGAAGCTTTCTTT
CDR3aa: CSVQGAENTEAFF

j_gene: TRBJ2-5
d_gene: .
abundance: .
v_gene: TRBV11-2
CDR3nt: TGTGCCAGCAGCTTAGATCGTCTAGCGCCGGGGCGGTGGCAAGAGACCCAGTACTTC
CDR3aa: CASSLDRLAPGRWQETQYF

j_gene: TRBJ1-1
d_gene: TRBD1
abundance: few
v_gene: TRBV2
CDR3nt: TGTGCCAGCAAGGACAGGGCGTACACTGAAGCTTTCTTT
CDR3aa: CASKDRAYTEAFF

j_gene: TRBJ2-1
d_gene: TRBD1
abundance: .
v_gene: TRBV15
CDR3nt: TGTGCCACCAGTTCGACAGGGGAAAGCTACAATGAGCAGTTCTTC
CDR3aa: CATSSTGESYNEQFF

j_gene: TRBJ2-4
d_gene: TRBD1
abundance: .
v_gene: TRBV2
CDR3nt: TGTGCCAGCAGCCCAGGGGGCAAAAACATTCAGTACTTC
CDR3aa: CASSPGGKNIQYF

j_gene: TRBJ2-5
d_gene: .
abundance: .
v_gene: TRBV7-9
CDR3nt: TGTGCCAGCAGCTTAGGTGTTTCGGAGACCCAGTACTTC
CDR3aa: CASSLGVSETQYF

j_gene: TRBJ2-6
d_gene: TRBD1
abundance: .
v_gene: TRBV28
CDR3nt: TGTGCCAGCAGTTTGGTTTTGCAGGGGGTTCACTCTGGGGCCAACGTCCTGACTTTC
CDR3aa: CASSLVLQGVHSGANVLTF

j_gene: TRBJ1-6
d_gene: .
abundance: .
v_gene: TRBV2
CDR3nt: TGTGCCAGCAGTGAAGAGGGGGGGGCGGTAAATTCACCCCTCCACTTT
CDR3aa: CASSEEGGAVNSPLHF

j_gene: TRBJ1-1
d_gene: .
abundance: .
v_gene: TRBV6-6
CDR3nt: TGTGCCAGCAGTACGGACGGGGGTAAGAACACTGAAGCTTTCTTT
CDR3aa: CASSTDGGKNTEAFF

j_gene: TRBJ2-3
d_gene: TRBD1
abundance: .
v_gene: TRBV5-1
CDR3nt: TGCGCCAGCAGCTTGCAGGGGGCGGGGGATACGCAGTATTTT
CDR3aa: CASSLQGAGDTQYF

j_gene: TRBJ1-4
d_gene: TRBD1
abundance: few
v_gene: TRBV6-1
CDR3nt: TGTGCCAGCAGTGCTCGACAGGGAGGAGAAAAACTGTTTTTT
CDR3aa: CASSARQGGEKLFF

j_gene: TRBJ1-5
d_gene: .
abundance: .
v_gene: TRBV19
CDR3nt: TGTGCCAGTACTCGGGACACTATCAATCAGCCCCAGCATTTT
CDR3aa: CASTRDTINQPQHF

j_gene: TRBJ2-7
d_gene: .
abundance: .
v_gene: TRBV11-2
CDR3nt: TGTGCCAGCAGCGGATTAGGCCAGGGGAGAAGCGAGCAGTACTTC
CDR3aa: CASSGLGQGRSEQYF

j_gene: TRBJ1-1
d_gene: .
abundance: .
v_gene: TRBV6-4
CDR3nt: TGTGCCAGCAGTGAACAGAACACTGAAGCTTTCTTT
CDR3aa: CASSEQNTEAFF

j_gene: TRBJ2-3
d_gene: TRBD2
abundance: .
v_gene: TRBV5-1
CDR3nt: TGCGCCAGCAGTTCCGGGGGGACTACAGATACGCAGTATTTT
CDR3aa: CASSSGGTTDTQYF

j_gene: TRBJ2-6
d_gene: TRBD2
abundance: once
v_gene: TRBV5-1
CDR3nt: TGCGCCAGCAGCAGGGCGGGGGGGGCAGGGGAAAGCTCTGGGGCCAACGTCCTGACTTTC
CDR3aa: CASSRAGGAGESSGANVLTF

j_gene: TRBJ1-1
d_gene: .
abundance: .
v_gene: TRBV25-1
CDR3nt: TGTGCCAGCAGTGCTCATTCAGCGTCGAACACTGAAGCTTTCTTT
CDR3aa: CASSAHSASNTEAFF